This TCR beta chain was captured by sequencing in a study of T cells in Graves' hyperthyroidism and ophthalmopathy. Patients counted as stable if ophthalmopathy did not develop within 18 months. V lost 0 bases and J lost 4, with 7 bases in between. Germline CDR1 reads SGDLS; CDR2 reads YYNGEE. This CDR3 has 13 amino acids. Amplification targeted TCR beta CDR3 regions from RNA transcripts. The HTBI set primed first-round TCR CDR3 RT-PCR. TCRdb passed the multiplex PCR reads through MiXCR, listing each CDR3 protein once. Counted here are 500,000 to 750,000 distinct CDR3 sequences, approximately 44% occurring once; the ten biggest clones make up around 8%.

Sequencing was done on a sample of peripheral blood or thyroid tissue (not recorded which). The chain has TRBV9 and TRBJ1-2, with D hard to call. The clonotype comes from a young woman with Graves' hyperthyroidism. CDR3 residues: CASSVAGTYGYTF. The DNA for the CDR3 is TGTGCCAGCAGCGTAGCGGGAACCTATGGCTACACCTTC.